The table lists the clone carrying this TCR beta chain with a count of one. Its antigen is as yet unknown. The data were obtained in a study of cytomegalovirus exposure and HLA in healthy donors. 60 Vbeta and 13 Jbeta primers were used in PCR. Produced via immunoSEQ multiplex PCR; TCRdb's table is partial and in-frame only. The sample records around 150,000 clones, roughly 85% being singletons. V shed 1 base and J 3 bases; nucleotides not matched to a gene: 2. In germline, CDR1 is WNHNN, CDR2 SYGVQD (reference sequence). The CDR3 extends over 15 amino acids. General study points: According to the study, about 180 TCR beta chains were cytomegalovirus-associated. Most TCR sequences showed up rarely, but some public TCRs showed up in many donors. Reported results showed that the classifier diagnosed cytomegalovirus status with high specificity and sensitivity.

The receptor was isolated from a male donor in good health and CMV-seropositive. Sequencing used PBMCs. The V call is TRBV10-1, the J call TRBJ2-7; TRBD1 matches at 11 bases. The DNA of the CDR3 is TGCGCCAGCAGTGAGTGGGGACAGGGGGGCTACGAGCAGTACTTC. It codes for CASSEWGQGGYEQYF.